This TCR beta chain was retrieved from a study of OX40 agonist ivuxolimab in advanced cancers. Data came from immunoSEQ multiplex PCR; TCRdb stores just in-frame clones and leaves some out. The sample yields 70,000 to 100,000 clones, over 80% seen once. Germline V CDR1 and CDR2: SQVTM, ANQGSEA. The CDR3 loop spans 12 amino acids. The sequence came from an adult with an advanced solid tumor such as melanoma, head and neck, liver or kidney cancer. Here the sequenced sample was CD4+ or CD8+ T cells sorted from blood, taken in a trial of the OX40 agonist ivuxolimab. This chain joins TRBV29-1 and TRBJ2-5; D gene unclear. The end of the DNA fits TRBJ2-7 better, so the J call may be wrong. The CDR3 bases are TGCAGCGTTGAACTACAGCCCTACGAGCAGTACTTC. This encodes CSVELQPYEQYF.